This T cell receptor beta chain was sequenced in a study of blood T cell repertoires in COVID-19. Across the whole study: Sites in the United States, Italy and Spain provided acute and convalescent COVID-19 samples. PBMCs, B-cell-depleted T cells, or T cells provided the cDNA or gDNA that made up the material.

Original handling: Cell counts per sample came from amplifying reference gene primers. Data came from immunoSEQ multiplex PCR; TCRdb stores just in-frame clones and leaves some out. That table gives V, J and clone size, and the DNA gave D and trimming. Of about 280,000 clones in the sample, 75% to 90% were seen once. After removal of 5 bases from V and 9 bases from J, the junction contained 3 bases not matched to a gene. The CDR3 is 14 amino acids. CDR1 is SNHLY and CDR2 is FYNNEI in the germline V gene. V and J are TRBV2 and TRBJ2-3; 15 nucleotides agree with TRBD2. The sequence was obtained from a woman aged 30 to 39 who had recovered from COVID-19. The sequenced sample consisted of peripheral blood. This CDR3 reads CASSPGTSGGTQYF. DNA of the CDR3: TGTGCCAGCAGTCCCGGGACTAGCGGGGGGACGCAGTATTTT.